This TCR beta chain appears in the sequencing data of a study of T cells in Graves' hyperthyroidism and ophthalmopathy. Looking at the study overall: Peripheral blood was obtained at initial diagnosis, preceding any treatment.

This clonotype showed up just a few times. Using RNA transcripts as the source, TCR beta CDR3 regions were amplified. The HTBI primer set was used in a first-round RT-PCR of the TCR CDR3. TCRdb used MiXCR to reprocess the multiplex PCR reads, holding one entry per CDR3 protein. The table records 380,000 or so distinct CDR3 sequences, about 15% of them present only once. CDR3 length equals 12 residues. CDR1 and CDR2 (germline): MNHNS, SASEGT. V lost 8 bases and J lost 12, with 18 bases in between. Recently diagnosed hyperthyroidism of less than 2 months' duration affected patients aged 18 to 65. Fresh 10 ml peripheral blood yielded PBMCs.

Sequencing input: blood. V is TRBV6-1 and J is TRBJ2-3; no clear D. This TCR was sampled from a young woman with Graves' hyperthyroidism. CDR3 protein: CASSPQSVYQYF. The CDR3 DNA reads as TGTGCCAGCTCTCCGCAAAGCGTATACCAGTATTTT.